Below, one T cell receptor (beta chain) is given with its context. The sample belongs to a study of blood T cells in healthy people across ages. Whole-study context: Capture via template switching afforded approximately one barcoded beta molecule per two T cells.

PBMCs were isolated at a quantity of at least 6 million per sample. The second PCR ran about 6 to 12 cycles with a sample-barcoded 5' primer and J-beta primers. Each CDR3 protein gets one entry after TCRdb re-called the 5' RACE reads with MiXCR. The sample has approximately 790,000 distinct CDR3 sequences, about 62% seen once. CDR1 SQVTM and CDR2 ANQGSEA come from the germline V gene. The V end lost 3 bases, the J end lost 6 bases, and 10 bases lay between the germline ends. This CDR3 has 12 residues. This TCR came from a man under 40 in good health. This chain joins TRBV29-1 and TRBJ2-3; D uncertain. The sample was blood. The CDR3 spells CSVESTSDTQYF. CDR3 sequence (DNA): TGCAGCGTTGAGAGTACCTCCGATACGCAGTATTTT.